The 19 T cell receptor beta chains listed next were all sequenced from one sample in a study of OX40 agonist ivuxolimab in advanced cancers. The library relied on the immunoSEQ multiplex PCR assay. Sourced from immuneACCESS, this table was stored by TCRdb with only in-frame sequences that have V and J called. A share of the clones is absent; for the studies checked, an unresolved V gene accounts for under half, and the remainder has no known explanation. The sample records roughly 45,000 clones, 88% of which are singletons. The ten largest clones add up to roughly 3.3% of the sample. The material was CD4+ or CD8+ T cells sorted from blood, obtained in a trial of the OX40 agonist ivuxolimab. The receptors come from an adult with an advanced solid tumor such as melanoma, head and neck, liver or kidney cancer.

This clone occurred a few times. V is TRBV11-3 and J is TRBJ2-3; D call uncertain. From germline, CDR1 is SGHNT and CDR2 YENEEA. The CDR3 sequence is 17 residues long. The V end was cut by 5 bases, the J end by 1 base, with 19 bases between. CDR3: CASSRTSFGIGTDTQYF. The DNA for the CDR3 is TGTGCCAGCAGCAGAACTTCTTTTGGTATAGGCACAGATACGCAGTATTTT. Filled out from reference TRBV11-3 and TRBJ2-3, the complete variable domain reads EAGVVQSPRYKIIEKKQPVAFWCNPISGHNTLYWYLQNLGQGPELLIRYENEEAVDDSQLPKDRFSAERLKGVDSTLKIQPAELGDSAVYLCASSRTSFGIGTDTQYFGPGTRLTVL.

The chain joins TRBV4-2 to TRBJ2-1, with D tentatively TRBD1 or TRBD2 (5 bases each). Between the trimmed V and J ends, which lost 1 base and 6 bases, there was a span of 19 bases. CDR1 is LGHNA and CDR2 is YNFKEQ in the germline V gene. The CDR3 consists of 17 residues. The CDR3 DNA is TGTGCCAGCAGCCAAGCCATAACCGGGACGGCATTCAATGAGCAGTTCTTC. Its protein product is CASSQAITGTAFNEQFF.

The chain joins TRBV30 to TRBJ1-3; D gene unclear. Deletions cut 0 bases from V and 4 bases from J, with 13 bases between. The CDR3 covers 15 residues. The V gene's germline CDR1 is GTSNPN and CDR2 SVGIG (reference sequence). This CDR3 is CAWSVSATSGNTIYF. The CDR3 DNA reads as TGTGCCTGGAGTGTTAGCGCGACCTCCGGAAACACCATATATTTT.

The rearrangement links TRBV6-6 to TRBJ1-1; D might be TRBD1 (5 bases). Trimming left V 5 bases short and J 2 bases short, with 12 bases between. The V gene's germline CDR1 is MNHNY and CDR2 SVGAGI (reference sequence). CDR3 size: 14 residues. Here the CDR3 DNA reads TGTGCCAGCAGTCATACGGGGGGAAACACTGAAGCTTTCTTT. Translation: CASSHTGGNTEAFF.

This chain uses TRBV11-2 with TRBJ2-2, with 12 positions matching TRBD2. The germline CDR1 and CDR2 sequences are SGHAT and FQNNGV. With V trimmed by 5 bases and J by 9 bases, 7 bases remained unmatched. This CDR3 region has 15 residues. CDR3 bases: TGTGCCAGCAGCGCACTAGCGGGGGGACGGAGGGAGCTGTTTTTT. Translating it yields CASSALAGGRRELFF.

The chain has TRBV27 and TRBJ2-1; a possible D gene is TRBD1 (5 bases). Germline assignment: CDR1 MNHEY and CDR2 SMNVEV (reference sequence). The CDR3 length is 13 residues. V lost 5 bases, J lost 2 bases, and 7 bases lay in between. CDR3 nucleotide sequence: TGTGCCAGCAGTCCCAGGGCCTACAATGAGCAGTTCTTC. Translation gives CASSPRAYNEQFF.

V and J are TRBV5-5 and TRBJ1-1; perhaps TRBD1 as D (5 bases). V was pared by 4 bases and J by 1 base, with 11 bases between. The CDR3 runs 14 residues. CDR1 is SGHKS, CDR2 YYEKEE, per germline (reference sequence). In nucleotides, the CDR3 is TGTGCCAGCAGCCCACTTACAGGGAACACTGAAGCTTTCTTT. It codes for CASSPLTGNTEAFF.

This clone was seen just once. The V gene is TRBV4-2, the J gene TRBJ1-6; D call uncertain. The CDR3 sequence is 15 residues long. Germline V gene data show CDR1 as LGHNA and CDR2 as YNFKEQ. The V and J ends lost 0 bases and 4 bases respectively, with 7 bases between them. CDR3 amino acids: CASSQDNLYNSPLHF. CDR3 DNA: TGTGCCAGCAGCCAAGATAATTTATATAATTCACCCCTCCACTTT.

V is TRBV7-2 and J is TRBJ1-1; 8 bases match TRBD1. The CDR3 spans 14 residues. Unmatched junction bases numbered 7, after V lost 5 bases and J lost 5 bases. Looked up from germline, CDR1 is SGHTA and CDR2 is FQGNSA. This CDR3 is CASSRWTGRTEAFF. The CDR3 DNA follows: TGTGCCAGCAGCCGATGGACAGGGCGGACTGAAGCTTTCTTT.

This chain joins TRBV19 and TRBJ1-2; 7 nucleotides agree with TRBD1. The CDR3 is 16 amino acids. J gave up 3 bases and V 8 bases, and 15 bases lay outside the gene matches. Per germline, CDR1 LNHDA and CDR2 SQIVND (reference sequence). The CDR3 protein is CASQSRTGVSDYGYTF. The CDR3 DNA follows: TGTGCCAGTCAGTCCAGGACAGGAGTTTCGGACTATGGCTACACCTTC.

The chain recombines TRBV27 with TRBJ2-3, with a weak D call TRBD1 (6 bases). V lost 2 bases, J lost 2 bases, and 11 bases lay in between. This CDR3 is built from 15 residues. The germline V gene has CDR1 MNHEY and CDR2 SMNVEV (reference sequence). The DNA of the CDR3 is TGTGCCAGCAGTTTAAGGGGGTTAGACACAGATACGCAGTATTTT. Its translation is CASSLRGLDTDTQYF.

The chain couples TRBV6-5 to TRBJ2-2; D perhaps matches TRBD1 (5 bases). Looked up from germline, CDR1 is MNHEY and CDR2 is SVGAGI. This CDR3 is 15 amino acids long. V was clipped by 7 bases and J by 4 bases, with 16 bases between them. The chain's CDR3 is CASTVTGRVTGELFF. CDR3 in DNA: TGTGCCAGCACAGTTACGGGCAGGGTCACCGGGGAGCTGTTTTTT.

The chain is built from TRBV19 and TRBJ2-7; 7 bases map to TRBD1. The CDR3 extends over 14 amino acids. The germline CDR1 and CDR2 sequences are LNHDA and SQIVND (reference sequence). V gave up 7 bases and J gave up 0 bases; unmatched junction bases: 6. CDR3 residues: CASTSTGTSYEQYF. For the CDR3, the DNA is TGTGCCAGTACCTCGACAGGGACCTCCTACGAGCAGTACTTC.

This clone was observed a single time. The rearrangement joins TRBV28 to TRBJ1-5, with D possibly TRBD1 on 5 matching bases. Deletions cut 6 bases from V and 3 bases from J, with 18 bases between. The germline gives CDR1 MDHEN, CDR2 SYDVKM. This CDR3 is 16 amino acids long. The CDR3 here is CASRLSRDGNNQPQHF. As DNA, the CDR3 is TGTGCCAGCAGGCTTTCTCGGGACGGCAACAATCAGCCCCAGCATTTT. Full variable domain (missing parts from reference TRBV28 and TRBJ1-5): DVKVTQSSRYLVKRTGEKVFLECVQDMDHENMFWYRQDPGLGLRLIYFSYDVKMKEKGDIPEGYSVSREKKERFSLILESASTNQTSMYLCASRLSRDGNNQPQHFGDGTRLSIL.

CDR3 in amino acids: CASSGGVTYEQYF. The CDR3 DNA is TGTGCCAGCAGCGGTGGAGTCACCTACGAGCAGTACTTC. The chain carries TRBV14 and TRBJ2-7; no definite D call. V was trimmed by 5 bases and J by 2 bases, leaving 10 bases between them. The germline V gene encodes CDR1 SGHDN and CDR2 FVKESK. The CDR3 covers 13 residues.

This sequence joins TRBV7-3 and TRBJ2-3; no firm D call. The CDR3 has 15 residues. From germline, CDR1 is SGHTA and CDR2 FQGTGA. The ends were cut back, 5 bases at V and 0 bases at J, with 12 bases in the middle. CDR3 protein: CASSPRLSSTDTQYF. The CDR3 DNA is TGTGCCAGCAGCCCTAGACTGTCTAGCACAGATACGCAGTATTTT.

This clone was seen a single time. V gene TRBV7-2 combines with J gene TRBJ2-5; perhaps D is TRBD1 or TRBD2 (5 bases each). The CDR3 covers 13 residues. V was pared by 8 bases and J by 3 bases, with 13 bases between. Germline lookup yields CDR1 SGHTA and CDR2 FQGNSA. The CDR3 DNA sequence: TGTGCCAGCCGGGGACCATCTAAAGAGACCCAGTACTTC. It specifies CASRGPSKETQYF.

The V call is TRBV4-3, the J call TRBJ1-2; possible D gene TRBD1, 6 bases. Deletions cut 8 bases from V and 8 bases from J, with 21 bases between. This CDR3 contains 14 residues. Germline V gene data show CDR1 as LGHNA and CDR2 as YSLEER. The CDR3 reads CASGLAAGVRGYTF. The CDR3 bases are TGCGCCAGCGGCTTAGCGGCAGGGGTGAGGGGCTACACCTTC.

This chain uses TRBV9 with TRBJ2-5; a possible D gene is TRBD2 (5 bases). This CDR3 comprises 15 residues. Germline V lookup: CDR1 SGDLS, CDR2 YYNGEE. Deletions cut 5 bases from V and 2 bases from J, with 16 bases between. The CDR3 bases are TGTGCCAGCAGTGTCCTGGGGAGCAATCAAGAGACCCAGTACTTC. Its protein is CASSVLGSNQETQYF. Combining the CDR3 with reference TRBV9 and TRBJ2-5 gives the whole variable domain DSGVTQTPKHLITATGQRVTLRCSPRSGDLSVYWYQQSLDQGLQFLIQYYNGEERAKGNILERFSAQQFPDLHSELNLSSLELGDSALYFCASSVLGSNQETQYFGPGTRLLVL.